This record looks at one T cell receptor (beta chain) sequence and its context. This receptor's antigen is unknown. No base-level quality is on record; no much larger clone is a single base apart. The entry originates in a study of identical twins (dated by TCRdb to the mid-2010s). As for the study more broadly: The study deep-sequenced TCR alpha and beta repertoires from monozygotic twins, unrelated adults of various ages and cord blood to test whether fetal clonotypes persist. To rule out contamination, the twin experiments were replicated at different times with different library preparation protocols. Results the study describes overall, beyond this receptor: Excess twin sharing in beta out-of-frame sequences was weaker because fewer shared sequences lowered the signal-to-noise ratio. Invariant T cells such as MAIT and iNKT could partly confound zero-insertion analyses, though diverse VJ usage argued against this for most clonotypes. Conclusions relied on cross-sectional statistical analysis, since the same donors could not be followed over many years. Compared with coincidental sharing between unrelated individuals, out-of-frame TCR alpha sequences shared between twins had an excess of sequences with low generation probability. Abundant cord blood beta clonotypes had fewer insertions, young adult naive repertoires showed a similar but weaker trend, and memory repertoires showed no such trend. Out-of-frame TCR alpha sharing in monozygotic twins was systematically underestimated by recombination models, whereas sharing between unrelated individuals was in agreement with the recombination models.

Every donor in the study was a healthy Caucasian. The twin cohort comprised three pairs of female monozygotic twins, all aged roughly 18 to 29 years. Peripheral blood mononuclear cells were used as the source from which RNA for TCR libraries was isolated. The library relied on 5' RACE. Instrument used: Illumina HiSeq 2000. Template switching added a universal primer binding site, and the final cDNA carried a unique molecular identifier that allowed TCR cDNA molecules to be counted accurately. First-strand cDNA for TCR alpha and beta chains was synthesized from specific primers in the conserved constant-segment region. To control for contamination, every cDNA library was double barcoded, receiving both a SMART-Mk sample barcode and Illumina barcodes. TruSeq adapter sequences along with Illumina sample barcodes were introduced in two successive PCR steps. TCR alpha and beta cDNA libraries were sequenced on the Illumina HiSeq platform with custom primers. Per the authors' processing: MiGEC was used to process raw reads and extract unique molecular identifiers, and MiXCR was used to find CDR3 positions. Recombination models were inferred per individual with the repgenHMM and IGoR tools using an EM algorithm. The analysis of shared clonotypes was done with the tcR package in R, with sharing normalized by the product of cloneset sizes. Out-of-frame nonproductive sequences were analyzed to study raw recombination free of thymic and clonal selection effects. TCRdb took the public reads, trimmed them with fastp at Q25, ran MiXCR for clone calling and kept in-frame beta chains. Identical CDR3 protein sequences are pooled into one entry, listed with their most common genes and DNA. The V and J calls here are based on TCRdb, not the publication. The sample table lists about 700,000 distinct CDR3 sequences, under 9% of them with a count of one. The ten top clones hold 0.85% to 1% of the sample.

These data were likewise used in another study, on yellow fever vaccine responses in identical twins. Per that second paper: The T cell response to vaccination in identical twins was reported by the authors to appear partly convergent and partly personalized. Focusing on identical twins, the study followed the T cell clones that responded to the vaccine, and did so with precision.

The receptor was isolated from a woman under 30 in good health. Sequencing was performed on PBMCs.

The nucleotide sequence is given as TGCGCCAGCAGCTTGATACAGGGGGCTCGCACAGATACGCAGTATTTT. Its protein product is CASSLIQGARTDTQYF. The V and J segments used are TRBV5-1 and TRBJ2-3; the junction holds 9 bases that match TRBD1. Counted from cysteine to phenylalanine, this CDR3 has 16 amino acids. The sequence is cut down to CDR3 DNA, 48 bases in frame from base 1. CDR1 and CDR2, looked up from the germline V gene, are SGHRS and YFSETQ. The germline V and J ends show losses of 1 base and 1 base respectively, and no gene match explains 4 bases of the junction.